The 8 T cell receptor beta chains in this list originate from one sample, sequenced in a study of blood T cells in healthy people across ages. A second PCR, run for roughly 6 to 11 cycles, used a sample-barcoded 5' primer plus a J-beta primer mix. Each CDR3 protein gets one entry after TCRdb re-called the 5' RACE reads with MiXCR. Of roughly 700,000 distinct CDR3 sequences listed, roughly 50% are singletons. The specimen was blood. The receptors come from a woman in her sixties or seventies in good health.

The chain uses TRBV6-6 and TRBJ2-7; 12 positions match TRBD2. The junction had 3 bases not matched to a gene; V was cut back by 4 bases and J by 2 bases. Germline V gene data show CDR1 as MNHNY and CDR2 as SVGAGI (reference sequence). The CDR3 loop spans 15 amino acids. This chain's CDR3 is CASSSTSGSPYEQYF. The CDR3 DNA is TGTGCCAGCAGTTCGACTAGCGGGAGCCCCTACGAGCAGTACTTC.

V and J are TRBV20-1 and TRBJ2-3, with 8 bases that match TRBD2. Germline CDR1 reads DFQATT; CDR2 reads SNEGSKA (reference sequence). There are 15 residues in the CDR3. J gave up 2 bases and V 0 bases, and 4 bases lay outside the gene matches. DNA of the CDR3: TGCAGTGCTAGAGATGGGCGGGAGGACACAGATACGCAGTATTTT. Amino acid sequence: CSARDGREDTDTQYF.

This sequence joins TRBV6-1 and TRBJ2-1; 7 positions match TRBD1. V was clipped by 3 bases and J by 5 bases; unmatched bases: 7. The CDR3 spans 15 residues. The V gene's germline CDR1 is MNHNS and CDR2 SASEGT. The CDR3 spells CASSEGLGGHNEQFF. The CDR3 DNA follows: TGTGCCAGCAGTGAGGGCCTAGGGGGCCACAATGAGCAGTTCTTC.

The chain recombines TRBV5-1 with TRBJ1-2; D is possibly TRBD1 (5 bases). Germline V gene data show CDR1 as SGHRS and CDR2 as YFSETQ. V lost 0 bases to trimming and J lost 0 bases, with 9 bases between them. This CDR3 region has 15 residues. CDR3 region: CASSLGGSANYGYTF. The DNA for the CDR3 is TGCGCCAGCAGCTTGGGGGGCAGTGCTAACTATGGCTACACCTTC.

The chain combines TRBV11-3 with TRBJ2-1; 12 bases line up with TRBD2. The CDR3 is made up of 16 amino acids. Germline trimming cut 1 base from V and 5 bases from J; bases unmatched to any gene: 3. Germline V gene data show CDR1 as SGHNT and CDR2 as YENEEA. The CDR3 loop reads CASSLGLAGGNNEQFF. CDR3 DNA: TGTGCCAGCAGCTTAGGTCTAGCGGGAGGGAACAATGAGCAGTTCTTC. Filled out from reference TRBV11-3 and TRBJ2-1, the complete variable domain reads EAGVVQSPRYKIIEKKQPVAFWCNPISGHNTLYWYLQNLGQGPELLIRYENEEAVDDSQLPKDRFSAERLKGVDSTLKIQPAELGDSAVYLCASSLGLAGGNNEQFFGPGTRLTVL.

The rearrangement links TRBV18 to TRBJ1-1; D gene unclear. Deletions cut 2 bases from V and 1 base from J, with 11 bases between. The V gene's germline CDR1 is KGHSH and CDR2 LQKENI. The CDR3 contains 15 residues. The CDR3, as DNA: TGTGCCAGCTCACCAGATAGTGGAGGGAACACTGAAGCTTTCTTT. It encodes CASSPDSGGNTEAFF.

The V and J genes are TRBV20-1 and TRBJ2-5, with D perhaps TRBD2 (6 bases). CDR1 DFQATT and CDR2 SNEGSKA come from the germline V gene (reference sequence). Trimming took 3 bases from V and 5 from J, leaving 19 bases between them. CDR3 length equals 15 residues. CDR3 residues: CSASLTTGGTETQYF. CDR3 bases: TGCAGTGCTAGCTTAACGACGGGCGGGACGGAGACCCAGTACTTC.

This chain uses TRBV5-6 with TRBJ2-7; D is ambiguous. The CDR3 covers 13 residues. The germline CDR1 and CDR2 sequences are SGHDT and YYEEEE. V was clipped by 1 base and J by 7 bases, with 12 bases between them. The CDR3 DNA reads as TGTGCCAGCAGCTTGAGGGCAGGCCTAGAGCAGTACTTC. Its protein is CASSLRAGLEQYF.